This TCR beta chain is drawn from a study of T-cell memory formation after mild COVID-19. Overall study context: There were largely donor-specific TCR clusters. Study-wide findings and caveats: Whereas later expanders leaned CD4+, clones contracting day 15 to 85 showed a balanced CD4/CD8 makeup. The main location of contracting CD4+ clones was CM and EM, and that of contracting CD8+ clones was EMRA.

The germline V gene encodes CDR1 SGHTA and CDR2 FQGNSA. The CDR3 is 13 amino acids. V trimming: 7 bases; J trimming: 6 bases; junction bases outside the gene matches: 5. There are many counts of this clonotype. Its antigen is still unknown. From 5'RACE with constant-segment primers came TCR alpha and TCR beta cDNA libraries that carried sample barcodes and UMIs. Via MiXCR, TCRdb re-called the 5' RACE reads, giving one row per CDR3 protein. The repertoire holds 240,000 or so distinct CDR3 sequences, approximately 9% seen once, with 22% in the top ten. The sequence was obtained from a man aged 18 to 30 who had mild COVID-19 (a few samples of this study predate the infection). Cell type and time point are not known. The sample consisted of PBMCs or a T cell subset sorted from them (not recorded which). The chain employs TRBV7-2 and TRBJ1-4; 7 bases fit TRBD1. The DNA for the CDR3 is TGTGCCAGCAAAAAGGGGGCCTATGAAAAACTGTTTTTT. Translated: CASKKGAYEKLFF.